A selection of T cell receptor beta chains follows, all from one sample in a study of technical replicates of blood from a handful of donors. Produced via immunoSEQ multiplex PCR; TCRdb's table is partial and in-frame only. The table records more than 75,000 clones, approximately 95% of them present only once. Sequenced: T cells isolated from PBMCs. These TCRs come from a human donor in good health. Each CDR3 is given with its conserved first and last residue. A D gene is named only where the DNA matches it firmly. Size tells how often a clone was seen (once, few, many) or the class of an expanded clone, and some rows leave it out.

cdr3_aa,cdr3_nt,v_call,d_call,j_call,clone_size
CASRSSGANVLTF,TGTGCCAGCCGGAGCTCTGGGGCCAACGTCCTGACTTTC,TRBV9,NA,TRBJ2-6,NA
CASSRSGRGTDTQYF,TGTGCCAGCAGCCGAAGCGGGAGGGGCACAGATACGCAGTATTTT,TRBV6-5,TRBD2,TRBJ2-3,once
CASSLVTGTYGYTF,TGTGCCAGCAGCTTAGTAACTGGGACATATGGCTACACCTTC,TRBV7-2,NA,TRBJ1-2,NA
CASGSTFRRQGIVMNTEAFF,TGTGCTAGTGGTTCCACTTTCCGCAGACAGGGAATCGTAATGAACACTGAAGCTTTCTTT,TRBV12-5,TRBD1,TRBJ1-1,NA
CASSENRELNTEAFF,TGTGCCAGCAGTGAAAACAGGGAACTGAACACTGAAGCTTTCTTT,TRBV27,NA,TRBJ1-1,NA
CASSPIMDTVNTEAFF,TGTGCCAGCAGCCCTATCATGGACACTGTGAACACTGAAGCTTTCTTT,TRBV14,NA,TRBJ1-1,once
CASSVGGSGRVEQFF,TGTGCCAGCAGCGTAGGAGGTAGCGGGAGGGTTGAGCAGTTCTTC,TRBV9,TRBD2,TRBJ2-1,NA
CAWSEAVLEAFF,TGTGCCTGGAGTGAGGCGGTACTTGAAGCTTTCTTT,TRBV30,NA,TRBJ1-1,NA
CASQNAAGYSYEQYF,TGTGCCAGCCAAAACGCGGCGGGATACTCCTACGAGCAGTACTTC,TRBV28,NA,TRBJ2-7,NA
CASTFGTVNYGYTF,TGTGCCAGCACCTTTGGGACAGTCAACTATGGCTACACCTTC,TRBV11-2,TRBD1,TRBJ1-2,NA
CASSLAGGSYEQYF,TGTGCCAGCAGCTTAGCAGGGGGCTCCTACGAGCAGTACTTC,TRBV7-2,NA,TRBJ2-7,NA
CASRGLAYNEQFF,TGCGCCAGCAGGGGACTAGCATACAATGAGCAGTTCTTC,TRBV5-1,TRBD2,TRBJ2-1,once
CASSEALRVRGELFF,TGTGCCAGCAGTGAAGCGCTCAGGGTGAGAGGGGAGCTGTTTTTT,TRBV2,NA,TRBJ2-2,NA
CAKQDPGTGELFF,TGTGCCAAACAGGACCCAGGGACCGGGGAGCTGTTTTTT,TRBV10-3,NA,TRBJ2-2,NA
CASSLTSIDEQYF,TGTGCCAGCAGCCTGACTAGTATTGACGAGCAGTACTTC,TRBV7-9,NA,TRBJ2-7,NA
CASLPAGGFEEQYF,TGTGCCAGCTTACCCGCGGGGGGCTTTGAAGAGCAGTACTTC,TRBV25-1,TRBD2,TRBJ2-7,NA
CASSYNGASNYGYTF,TGTGCCAGCAGTTACAATGGGGCCTCTAACTATGGCTACACCTTC,TRBV6-5,NA,TRBJ1-2,NA